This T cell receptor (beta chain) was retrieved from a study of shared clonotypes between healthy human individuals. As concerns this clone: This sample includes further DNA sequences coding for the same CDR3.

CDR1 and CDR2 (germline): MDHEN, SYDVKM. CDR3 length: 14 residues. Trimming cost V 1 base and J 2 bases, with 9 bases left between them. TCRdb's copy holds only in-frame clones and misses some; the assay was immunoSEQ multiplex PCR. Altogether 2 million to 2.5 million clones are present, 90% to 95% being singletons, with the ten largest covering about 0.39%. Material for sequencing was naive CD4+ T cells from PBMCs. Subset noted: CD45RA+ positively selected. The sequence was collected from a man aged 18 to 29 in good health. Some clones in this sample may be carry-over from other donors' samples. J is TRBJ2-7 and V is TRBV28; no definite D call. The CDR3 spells CASSLSRPTYEQYF. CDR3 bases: TGTGCCAGCAGTTTATCCAGGCCGACCTACGAGCAGTACTTC. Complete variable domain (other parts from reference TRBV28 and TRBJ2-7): DVKVTQSSRYLVKRTGEKVFLECVQDMDHENMFWYRQDPGLGLRLIYFSYDVKMKEKGDIPEGYSVSREKKERFSLILESASTNQTSMYLCASSLSRPTYEQYFGPGTRLTVT.